Listed below are T cell receptor beta chains from one sample, sequenced in a study of blood T cell repertoires in COVID-19. TCRdb's copy holds only in-frame clones and misses some; the assay was immunoSEQ multiplex PCR. Among 140,000 to 150,000 clones listed, about four fifths were seen once. The sample comprised peripheral blood. These receptors all stem from a man between 65 and 85 years old who had recovered from COVID-19. Both conserved end residues are part of each CDR3. A D gene is named only where the DNA matches it firmly. Clone size is not always given. Where it is, it says once, few, many or a class for expanded clones.

v_gene	d_gene	abundance	len	j_gene	CDR3aa	CDR3nt
TRBV5-8	NA	once	16	TRBJ2-3	CASSWTLAIYTDTQYF	TGTGCCAGCAGCTGGACCTTAGCGATCTACACAGATACGCAGTATTTT
TRBV11-1	NA	NA	14	TRBJ1-2	CASSPRGAPGGYTF	TGTGCCAGCAGCCCCAGGGGCGCTCCGGGTGGCTACACCTTC
TRBV27	TRBD1	NA	14	TRBJ1-1	CASSSGTARTEAFF	TGTGCCAGCAGTTCAGGGACAGCGCGGACTGAAGCTTTCTTT
TRBV19	NA	NA	14	TRBJ2-2	CASSIVGSSGELFF	TGTGCCAGTAGTATAGTCGGGAGCTCCGGGGAGCTGTTTTTT
TRBV7-2	TRBD2	NA	16	TRBJ2-5	CASSGRLADVRETQYF	TGTGCCAGCAGCGGTCGACTAGCGGACGTCCGGGAGACCCAGTACTTC
TRBV7-9	NA	NA	12	TRBJ2-7	CASSLVAWEQYF	TGTGCCAGCAGCTTAGTGGCCTGGGAGCAGTACTTC
TRBV15	NA	NA	14	TRBJ2-3	CATSRESFTDTQYF	TGTGCCACCAGCAGAGAATCGTTCACAGATACGCAGTATTTT
TRBV5-1	NA	NA	14	TRBJ2-7	CASSLEQVAYEQYF	TGCGCCAGCAGCTTGGAACAGGTCGCCTACGAGCAGTACTTC
TRBV4-1	TRBD2	NA	16	TRBJ2-5	CASSQVRAGGVETQYF	TGCGCCAGCAGCCAAGTGAGGGCGGGAGGGGTGGAGACCCAGTACTTC
TRBV5-1	TRBD1	NA	16	TRBJ1-1	CASSLGTGVLQTEAFF	TGCGCCAGCAGCCTGGGGACAGGGGTTCTCCAGACTGAAGCTTTCTTT
TRBV9	NA	once	14	TRBJ2-2	CASSVEQNTGELFF	TGTGCCAGCAGCGTAGAGCAGAACACCGGGGAGCTGTTTTTT
TRBV24-1	NA	NA	12	TRBJ2-7	CATLDSECEQYF	TGTGCCACCTTGGACAGCGAGTGTGAGCAGTACTTC
TRBV7-2	NA	NA	14	TRBJ1-4	CASSPSHGEEKLFF	TGTGCCAGCAGCCCCTCCCACGGGGAGGAAAAACTGTTTTTT
TRBV11-1	NA	NA	15	TRBJ2-1	CASSLGPSTDNEQFF	TGTGCCAGCAGCTTAGGGCCTAGCACCGACAATGAGCAGTTCTTC
TRBV30	NA	NA	16	TRBJ1-5	CAWSPPWGLSNQPQHF	TGTGCCTGGAGTCCCCCGTGGGGACTGAGCAATCAGCCCCAGCATTTT
TRBV3-1/TRBV3-2	NA	few	16	TRBJ2-7	CASSPRGIFQGVEQYF	TGTGCCAGCAGCCCCCGCGGGATATTCCAGGGAGTCGAGCAGTACTTC
TRBV9	TRBD2	NA	16	TRBJ2-3	CASSATGTRHTDTQYF	TGTGCCAGCAGCGCTACCGGGACTAGACACACAGATACGCAGTATTTT
TRBV10-3	NA	NA	11	TRBJ2-7	CAIRQAYEQYF	TGTGCCATCCGACAGGCCTACGAGCAGTACTTC
TRBV12-5	TRBD1	NA	13	TRBJ2-5	CASGPGGFETQYF	TGTGCTAGTGGTCCAGGGGGCTTCGAGACCCAGTACTTC
TRBV6-2/TRBV6-3	TRBD1	NA	17	TRBJ2-7	CASSRPGQGPPSPEQYF	TGTGCCAGCAGTCGTCCGGGACAGGGGCCTCCCTCTCCCGAGCAGTACTTC
TRBV4-1	NA	few	17	TRBJ2-1	CASSQGGGRTVINEQFF	TGCGCCAGCAGCCAAGGGGGGGGGCGCACCGTAATCAATGAGCAGTTCTTC
TRBV18	NA	NA	17	TRBJ1-2	CASSPLTGGDGIYGYTF	TGTGCCAGCTCACCTTTGACAGGTGGTGATGGGATCTATGGCTACACCTTC
TRBV4-1	TRBD2	NA	14	TRBJ2-7	CASSPLGGGNEQYF	TGCGCCAGCAGCCCCCTCGGGGGGGGAAACGAGCAGTACTTC
TRBV9	NA	NA	17	TRBJ2-2	CASSPSPGTTNTGELFF	TGTGCCAGCAGCCCGAGTCCCGGGACAACGAACACCGGGGAGCTGTTTTTT
TRBV19	TRBD1	NA	13	TRBJ1-5	CASSIQGGQPQHF	TGTGCCAGTAGTATACAGGGGGGACAGCCCCAGCATTTT
TRBV15	TRBD2	NA	14	TRBJ2-2	CATESGRADTQLFF	TGTGCCACCGAAAGCGGGAGGGCCGATACGCAGCTGTTTTTT
TRBV4-3	NA	NA	17	TRBJ2-2	CASSQGLGGISPGELFF	TGCGCCAGCAGCCAAGGATTAGGCGGGATTAGTCCCGGGGAGCTGTTTTTT